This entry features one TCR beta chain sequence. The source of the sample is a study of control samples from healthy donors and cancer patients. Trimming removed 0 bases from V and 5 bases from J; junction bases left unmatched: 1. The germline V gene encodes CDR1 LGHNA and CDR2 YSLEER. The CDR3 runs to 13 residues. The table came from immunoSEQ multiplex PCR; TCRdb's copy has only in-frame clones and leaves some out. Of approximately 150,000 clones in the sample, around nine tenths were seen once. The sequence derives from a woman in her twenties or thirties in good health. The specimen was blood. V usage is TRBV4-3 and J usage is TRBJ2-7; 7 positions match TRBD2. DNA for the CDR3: TGCGCCAGCAGCCAAGATGGGGGGGACGAGCAGTACTTC. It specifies CASSQDGGDEQYF.